A selection of T cell receptor beta chains follows, all from one sample in a study of blood T cell repertoires in COVID-19. Sequencing used immunoSEQ multiplex PCR; TCRdb keeps in-frame clones, though not all of them. The sample records approximately 230,000 clones, roughly 79% being singletons. The sample was PBMCs or T cells enriched from blood (not recorded which). The receptors derive from a man between 35 and 55 years old who had recovered from COVID-19. The CDR3 runs from the conserved cysteine through the conserved F or W. The D gene is left open where the match is weak. Not every row has a clone size; where given, it reads once, few, many or a size class.

d_call	v_call	clone_size	j_call	cdr3_nt	cdr3_aa
NA	TRBV7-2	once	TRBJ2-7	TGTGCCAGCAGCGTTATCGCCGGGACTGGCTCCTACGAGCAGTACTTC	CASSVIAGTGSYEQYF
NA	TRBV7-6	NA	TRBJ2-1	TGTGCCAGCAGCACGGCGGGCCGTGCTCGTGCTTGGGTCAATGAGCAGTTCTTC	CASSTAGRARAWVNEQFF
NA	TRBV19	NA	TRBJ2-3	TGTGCCAGTAGTATATTCCAGGATACGCAGTATTTT	CASSIFQDTQYF
NA	TRBV3-1/TRBV3-2	NA	TRBJ2-5	TGTGCCAGCAGCCCGGAGGGGTCTCTGGGGGAGACCCAGTACTTC	CASSPEGSLGETQYF
TRBD2	TRBV5-1	NA	TRBJ2-1	TGCGCCAGCAGCCGGGGGACTAGCGGGAGCTCCTACAATGAGCAGTTCTTC	CASSRGTSGSSYNEQFF
NA	TRBV5-1	few	TRBJ2-5	TGCGCCAGCAGCTTGGATGGGGGCTCGCGGGAGACCCAGTACTTC	CASSLDGGSRETQYF
TRBD2	TRBV2	NA	TRBJ2-1	TGTGCCAGCAGTGCGAGACTAGCGGGGGGATTCAATGAGCAGTTCTTC	CASSARLAGGFNEQFF
TRBD1	TRBV7-9	NA	TRBJ1-1	TGTGCCAGCAGCTTTCCCGGGACAGGGGGAATCACTGAAGCTTTCTTT	CASSFPGTGGITEAFF
NA	TRBV19	NA	TRBJ1-5	TGTGCCAGTAGTATAGGCGGCAGGGGAAACAATCAGCCCCAGCATTTT	CASSIGGRGNNQPQHF
NA	TRBV28	NA	TRBJ2-7	TGTGCCAGCAGACCTGAGACAGCCCGATCCTACGAGCAGTACTTC	CASRPETARSYEQYF
TRBD1	TRBV6-5	once	TRBJ2-7	TGTGCCAGCAGTTCGGACAGGGGAGGCGAGCAGTACTTC	CASSSDRGGEQYF
NA	TRBV28	few	TRBJ1-2	TGTGCCAGCAGCTCACAGGGTAACTATGGCTACACCTTC	CASSSQGNYGYTF
TRBD2	TRBV4-2	NA	TRBJ2-3	TGTGCCAGCAGCCACGGACTAGCGGGGGTTGGAGATACGCAGTATTTT	CASSHGLAGVGDTQYF
NA	TRBV5-1	NA	TRBJ2-1	TGCGCCAGCACAACCAGCCCCGACATTGAGCAGTTCTTC	CASTTSPDIEQFF
NA	TRBV10-2	NA	TRBJ2-7	TGCGCCAGCAGTACGGGGGTTTCCGAGCAGTACTTC	CASSTGVSEQYF
TRBD1	TRBV3-1/TRBV3-2	NA	TRBJ2-7	TGTGCCAGCAGCCAATCTCAGGGGGAGATCTACGAGCAGTACTTC	CASSQSQGEIYEQYF
NA	TRBV20-1	few	TRBJ2-5	TGCAGTGCTAGTGCCCGGGGTTTAGAGACCCAGTACTTC	CSASARGLETQYF
NA	TRBV5-6	NA	TRBJ2-5	TGTGCCAGCAGCCCCCGCCTAACAGGTTTTCGAGAGACCCAGTACTTC	CASSPRLTGFRETQYF
NA	TRBV5-8	NA	TRBJ1-6	TGTGCCAGCAGTACCCAGGGAATAATCAGTCATTCACCCCTCCACTTT	CASSTQGIISHSPLHF
NA	TRBV6-5	NA	TRBJ1-5	TGTGCCAGCAGACTTAGTAGGTGGAGTCAGCCCCAGCATTTT	CASRLSRWSQPQHF
NA	TRBV7-3	NA	TRBJ2-2	TGTGCCAGCAGCCCCTGGGGGCAGGGCGGGGAGCTGTTTTTT	CASSPWGQGGELFF
TRBD1	TRBV7-8	NA	TRBJ1-1	TGTGCCAGCCACCCAGGGGGAGCTGAAGCTTTCTTT	CASHPGGAEAFF
TRBD2	TRBV5-5	once	TRBJ2-5	TGTGCCAGCAGCCGTGTTAAGGGCGGGGGGGTTGAACAAGAGACCCAGTACTTC	CASSRVKGGGVEQETQYF
NA	TRBV5-1	NA	TRBJ2-5	TGCGCCAGCAGCATCGGCCGGGGGAACCAAGAGACCCAGTACTTC	CASSIGRGNQETQYF
TRBD1	TRBV28	NA	TRBJ1-4	TGTGCCAGCAGTTCACCCCCGACAGGGGGCGTTGGTACTAATGAAAAACTGTTTTTT	CASSSPPTGGVGTNEKLFF
TRBD1	TRBV3-1/TRBV3-2	NA	TRBJ1-3	TGTGCCAGCAGTAACCGACAGGGGGCAAGGAGCTCTGGAAACACCATATATTTT	CASSNRQGARSSGNTIYF
TRBD1	TRBV19	NA	TRBJ2-4	TGTGCCAGTAGTATAGATCTGGCAGGGGGAGTATCGGCCAAAAACATTCAGTACTTC	CASSIDLAGGVSAKNIQYF
TRBD1	TRBV9	NA	TRBJ1-4	TGTGCCAGCAGCGGCGGGACAGGGGCAACTAATGAAAAACTGTTTTTT	CASSGGTGATNEKLFF
TRBD1	TRBV27	NA	TRBJ2-3	TGTGCCAGCAGTTCATATCCCGAGACAGGGGATACGCAGTATTTT	CASSSYPETGDTQYF
TRBD1	TRBV10-3	NA	TRBJ1-6	TGTGCCATCAGTGACCCGGGACAGGGGGCTTCACCCCTCCACTTT	CAISDPGQGASPLHF
TRBD2	TRBV4-1	NA	TRBJ2-1	TGCGCCAGCAGCCATCCCGGGACTAGCGGGAGCCCTGAGCAGTTCTTC	CASSHPGTSGSPEQFF
NA	TRBV3-1/TRBV3-2	NA	TRBJ1-2	TGTGCCAGCAGCCGGGACACCGCTGGCTACACCTTC	CASSRDTAGYTF
TRBD2	TRBV28	NA	TRBJ2-3	TGTGCCAGCAAGGGCGGGGGTATGAATACGCAGTATTTT	CASKGGGMNTQYF